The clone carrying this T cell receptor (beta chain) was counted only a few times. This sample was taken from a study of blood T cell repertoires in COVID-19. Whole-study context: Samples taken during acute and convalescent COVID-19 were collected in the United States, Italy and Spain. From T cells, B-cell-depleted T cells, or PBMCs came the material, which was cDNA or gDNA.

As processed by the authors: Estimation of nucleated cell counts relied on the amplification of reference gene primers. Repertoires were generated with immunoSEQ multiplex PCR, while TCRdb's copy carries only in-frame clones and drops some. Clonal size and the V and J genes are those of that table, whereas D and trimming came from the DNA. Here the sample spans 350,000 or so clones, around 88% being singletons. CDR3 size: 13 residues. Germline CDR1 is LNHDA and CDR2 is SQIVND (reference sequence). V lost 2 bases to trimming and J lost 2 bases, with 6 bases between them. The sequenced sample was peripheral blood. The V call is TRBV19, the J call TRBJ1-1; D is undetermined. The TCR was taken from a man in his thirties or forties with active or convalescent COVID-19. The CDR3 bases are TGTGCCAGTAGTATAAGCTTCAACACTGAAGCTTTCTTT. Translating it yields CASSISFNTEAFF.